These T cell receptor beta chains were read from a single sample in a study of blood T cells in healthy people across ages. TCRdb itself ran the 5' RACE reads through MiXCR, one entry per CDR3 protein. This table has fewer than 2 million distinct CDR3 sequences, 30% to 40% appearing once. What was sequenced was blood. These receptors were collected from a human donor in good health. Both conserved end residues are part of each CDR3. The D gene is left open where the match is weak. The size of a clone is reported for some rows only, either as once, few or many, or as a class for expanded clones.

J: TRBJ2-3; V: TRBV7-2; D: NA; size: NA; DNA: TGTGCCAGCAGCTTAGGTTTCCAGTCAGATACGCAGTATTTT; CDR3: CASSLGFQSDTQYF
J: TRBJ2-3; V: TRBV12-3/TRBV12-4; D: TRBD1; size: NA; DNA: TGTGCCAGCAGTTTAGAGACAGGGGGGAGCACAGATACGCAGTATTTT; CDR3: CASSLETGGSTDTQYF
J: TRBJ2-7; V: TRBV12-3/TRBV12-4; D: NA; size: many; DNA: TGTGCCAGCAGTTTAGATCCCGTCGGGGAGCAGTACTTC; CDR3: CASSLDPVGEQYF
J: TRBJ1-6; V: TRBV20-1; D: NA; size: once; DNA: TGCAGTGCTAGTGGACAGAACTGGGACAATTCACCCCTCCACTTT; CDR3: CSASGQNWDNSPLHF
J: TRBJ1-2; V: TRBV20-1; D: NA; size: few; DNA: TGCAGTGCTAGTTGGCAGACCTATGGCTACACCTTC; CDR3: CSASWQTYGYTF
J: TRBJ2-7; V: TRBV20-1; D: TRBD2; size: NA; DNA: TGCAGTGCTTCAACTAGCGGGGGGTGCTACGAGCAGTACTTC; CDR3: CSASTSGGCYEQYF
J: TRBJ2-3; V: TRBV4-3; D: NA; size: many; DNA: TGCGCCAGCAGCCAAAAGACGGGGTTCCGGGCAGATACGCAGTATTTT; CDR3: CASSQKTGFRADTQYF
J: TRBJ2-3; V: TRBV5-5; D: NA; size: few; DNA: TGTGCCAGCAGCCGGGACTCCCTTAGCACAGATACGCAGTATTTT; CDR3: CASSRDSLSTDTQYF
J: TRBJ1-2; V: TRBV9; D: NA; size: NA; DNA: TGTGCCAGCAGCGGAGAGGGGAGTGACTATGGCTACACCTTC; CDR3: CASSGEGSDYGYTF
J: TRBJ2-7; V: TRBV4-3; D: TRBD2; size: few; DNA: TGCGCCAGCAGCCAAGAGCTAGCGGGGGCTATACCCTACGAGCAGTACTTC; CDR3: CASSQELAGAIPYEQYF
J: TRBJ1-1; V: TRBV12-3/TRBV12-4; D: TRBD1; size: NA; DNA: TGTGCCAGCAGTCGACAGGGAGGGTTTCGGACTGAAGCTTTCTTT; CDR3: CASSRQGGFRTEAFF
J: TRBJ2-5; V: TRBV24-1; D: NA; size: NA; DNA: TGTGCCACCAGTGAGAGCTACCAAGAGACCCAGTACTTC; CDR3: CATSESYQETQYF
J: TRBJ2-5; V: TRBV29-1; D: NA; size: many; DNA: TGCAGCGTCCGGGGGATGTACCAAGAGACCCAGTACTTC; CDR3: CSVRGMYQETQYF
J: TRBJ1-5; V: TRBV4-1; D: TRBD1; size: NA; DNA: TGCGCCAGCAGCCAAGAGGCGACAGGGAACAATCAGCCCCAGCATTTT; CDR3: CASSQEATGNNQPQHF
J: TRBJ2-5; V: TRBV4-1; D: NA; size: few; DNA: TGCGCCAGCAGCCAAGGTTTGGTCGGGGGACGGCAAGAGACCCAGTACTTC; CDR3: CASSQGLVGGRQETQYF
J: TRBJ1-1; V: TRBV6-5; D: NA; size: few; DNA: TGTGCCAGCAGTTATCCCCCGAGGTTTGGCATGAACACTGAAGCTTTCTTT; CDR3: CASSYPPRFGMNTEAFF
J: TRBJ1-6; V: TRBV20-1; D: NA; size: few; DNA: TGCAGTGCCTCAGGGAATAATTCACCCCTCCACTTT; CDR3: CSASGNNSPLHF
J: TRBJ1-1; V: TRBV7-2; D: NA; size: few; DNA: TGTGCCAGCAGCTTAGAGTCGGGGGCTGAAGCTTTCTTT; CDR3: CASSLESGAEAFF
J: TRBJ2-1; V: TRBV4-3; D: TRBD1; size: many; DNA: TGCGCCAGCAGCCAAGAGGGGACAGGTTACAATGAGCAGTTCTTC; CDR3: CASSQEGTGYNEQFF
J: TRBJ2-3; V: TRBV10-3; D: TRBD1; size: NA; DNA: TGTGCCATCAGTGAGTCGTCCGGGACAGGATACACAGATACGCAGTATTTT; CDR3: CAISESSGTGYTDTQYF
J: TRBJ2-7; V: TRBV27; D: NA; size: NA; DNA: TGTGCCACCTCCCCTCAGGCGGTCTACGAGCAGTACTTC; CDR3: CATSPQAVYEQYF
J: TRBJ2-7; V: TRBV5-5; D: NA; size: NA; DNA: TGTGCCAGCAGCTTTGGGGCCCTTCCCTTCGAGCAGTACTTC; CDR3: CASSFGALPFEQYF
J: TRBJ2-3; V: TRBV29-1; D: TRBD2; size: few; DNA: TGCAGCGGAGCGCACTTGGGACTAGCGGGGGTTACAGATACGCAGTATTTT; CDR3: CSGAHLGLAGVTDTQYF
J: TRBJ2-1; V: TRBV6-6; D: TRBD2; size: few; DNA: TGTGCCAGCAGCCCTACTAGCGGGGGGATGAATGAGCAGTTCTTC; CDR3: CASSPTSGGMNEQFF
J: TRBJ2-1; V: TRBV20-1; D: TRBD2; size: few; DNA: TGCAGTGCTAACGCCATAGCGGGGAACTACAATGAGCAGTTCTTC; CDR3: CSANAIAGNYNEQFF
J: TRBJ2-1; V: TRBV6-2/TRBV6-3; D: TRBD2; size: once; DNA: TGTGCCAGCAGGCGCGGGGGGGCAGGTTACAATGAGCAGTTCTTC; CDR3: CASRRGGAGYNEQFF